A selection of T cell receptor beta chains follows, all from one sample in a study of T cell repertoires in cytomegalovirus infection. Using its own MiXCR run on the reads, TCRdb lists one record per CDR3 protein. Of around 210,000 distinct CDR3 sequences listed, roughly 6.5% are singletons. Sequencing input: PBMCs. These receptors were taken from a human donor in good health (CMV status not recorded). Some clones in this sample may be carry-over from other donors' samples. Both conserved end residues are part of each CDR3. A D gene is named only where the DNA matches it firmly. Clone size is not always given. Where it is, it says once, few, many or a class for expanded clones.

v_call	j_call	clone_size	d_call	cdr3_nt	cdr3_aa
TRBV20-1	TRBJ2-1	many	NA	TGCAGTGCTAGCAATGAGCAGTTCTTC	CSASNEQFF
TRBV20-1	TRBJ2-1	many	TRBD2	TGCAGTGCCCAGACTAGCGGGGGTTCCTCCTCCTACAATGAGCAGTTCTTC	CSAQTSGGSSSYNEQFF
TRBV15	TRBJ1-3	few	NA	TGTGCCACCAGCAGAGTTCGGGACGGGAACACCATATATTTT	CATSRVRDGNTIYF
TRBV25-1	TRBJ2-5	NA	NA	TGTGCCAGCAGCGAATATAGGAGGCCGGAAAAAGAGACCCAGTACTTC	CASSEYRRPEKETQYF
TRBV28	TRBJ2-1	many	NA	TGTGCCAGCGGTGGGATCTACAATGAGCAGTTCTTC	CASGGIYNEQFF
TRBV25-1	TRBJ2-4	few	NA	TGTGCCAGCAGTGAATTGGGGTCCAAAAACATTCAGTACTTC	CASSELGSKNIQYF
TRBV7-2	TRBJ2-1	many	TRBD2	TGTGCCAGCAGCTTAGCCGTCGGGCGGGGGTTCCGCGATGAGCAGTTCTTC	CASSLAVGRGFRDEQFF
TRBV28	TRBJ2-1	many	TRBD1	TGTGCCAGCAGTTTAGGGGACAGGGTCGAGCAGTTCTTC	CASSLGDRVEQFF
TRBV4-1	TRBJ2-1	many	NA	TGCGCCAGCAGCCAACTCTCGGGGCCAAGCTCCTACAATGAGCAGTTCTTC	CASSQLSGPSSYNEQFF
TRBV20-1	TRBJ2-5	many	NA	TGCAGTGCTAGACGCCAAGAGACCCAGTACTTC	CSARRQETQYF
TRBV6-2/TRBV6-3	TRBJ2-7	many	TRBD1	TGTGCCAGCAGTCGCCGGGACAGGGGCTACGAGCAGTACTTC	CASSRRDRGYEQYF
TRBV5-5	TRBJ2-2	NA	NA	TGTGCCAGCAGCTTGGGGAGGCAGGGTAACACCGGGGAGCTGTTTTTT	CASSLGRQGNTGELFF
TRBV19	TRBJ2-6	many	NA	TGTGCCAGTAGTCTGGGAGGCGGACTGGGGGCCAACGTCCTGACTTTC	CASSLGGGLGANVLTF
TRBV20-1	TRBJ2-7	NA	TRBD2	TGCAGTGCTATCCCCGGGACTAGCATCGACGAGCAGTACTTC	CSAIPGTSIDEQYF
TRBV7-2	TRBJ2-5	many	NA	TGTGCCAGCAGCTCCCCAAGGGGGGCCCGACCGTCCCAAGAGACCCAGTACTTC	CASSSPRGARPSQETQYF
TRBV6-5	TRBJ2-2	NA	TRBD1	TGTGCCAGAAGTCACTTAGGGAGAACAGGGGTATTCACCGGGGAGCTGTTTTTT	CARSHLGRTGVFTGELFF
TRBV7-9	TRBJ1-1	many	NA	TGTGCCAGCAGCTCATCCGGGACGGGGAACACTGAAGCTTTCTTT	CASSSSGTGNTEAFF
TRBV3-1	TRBJ1-1	NA	TRBD1	TGTGCCAGCAGCGGTGGGGGGGACAGGGCTGAAGCTTTCTTT	CASSGGGDRAEAFF
TRBV5-4	TRBJ1-6	many	NA	TGTGCCAGCAGCCCCCAACTCGGCTCACCCCTCCACTTT	CASSPQLGSPLHF
TRBV6-6	TRBJ1-1	many	NA	TGTGCCAGCAGGGTCACAGCTCAGAACACTGAAGCTTTCTTT	CASRVTAQNTEAFF
TRBV6-2/TRBV6-3	TRBJ2-1	once	NA	TGTGCCAGCAGTTACGTTGGGCTTGAGCAGTTCTTC	CASSYVGLEQFF
TRBV7-8	TRBJ2-3	many	NA	TGTGCCAGCAGCGCGGCCCGGGCCACCGGCGATTTT	CASSAARATGDF
TRBV7-6	TRBJ1-1	few	NA	TGTGCCAGCAGCTTAAATGGACTCTCCCGGACTGAAGCTTTCTTT	CASSLNGLSRTEAFF
TRBV7-2	TRBJ1-1	many	NA	TGTGCCAGCAGCTTAGGGCGGACATCGAACACTGAAGCTTTCTTT	CASSLGRTSNTEAFF
TRBV15	TRBJ1-2	many	NA	TGTGCCACCAGCAGAGTAGAAGGGATTGGCTACACCTTC	CATSRVEGIGYTF